In its sample, the clone carrying this TCR beta chain was seen many times. Its antigen is unknown. Building of the TCR beta libraries involved iRepertoire HTBI primers and Arm-PCR of CDR3 regions. One entry per CDR3 protein, called by TCRdb with MiXCR from the multiplex PCR reads. The sample includes 550,000 to 600,000 distinct CDR3 sequences, around 15% of them seen just once. This sample was included in a study of regulatory T cells in long-lasting Graves disease. Findings of the study overall: Newly diagnosed Graves' patients had higher TCR diversity than persistent ones. Shared public clonotypes totalled over 2,500 in persistent patients, compared with around 930 in new patients.

This CDR3 region has 13 residues. After removal of 5 bases from V and 2 bases from J, the junction contained 3 bases not matched to a gene. The time point is: newly diagnosed GD, antithyroid drugs for less than 3 months. PBMCs were the source of the RNA used for TCR sequencing. The same data also went into a second study, on T cells in Graves' hyperthyroidism and ophthalmopathy.

Specimen: peripheral blood mononuclear cells (PBMCs), collected at new diagnosis, from a patient treated with antithyroid drugs. This clonotype was obtained from a man between 18 and 29 years old with Graves disease. This sequence joins TRBV12-3 or TRBV12-4 and TRBJ2-7; TRBD2 matches 7 bases. The CDR3 here is CASSPSGPYEQYF. The CDR3 DNA reads as TGTGCCAGCAGTCCTAGCGGCCCCTACGAGCAGTACTTC.